This T cell receptor beta chain derives from a study of blood T cell repertoires in acute mononucleosis. Study context: Acute-phase samples were taken within 2 weeks of symptom onset.

This clone is labeled as medium-sized. Documented time point: acute infectious mononucleosis, at clinical presentation within 2 weeks of symptom onset (visit 1). A positive heterophile antibody test plus EBV viral capsid antigen-specific IgM indicated primary EBV infection. Live CD3+ CD8+ tetramer+ cells were sorted to over 95% purity. The data were produced by immunoSEQ multiplex PCR, yet TCRdb's version contains in-frame clones alone and is incomplete. Of more than 2,000 clones listed, around 27% are singletons. Germline V gives CDR1 SEHNR, CDR2 FQNEAQ (reference sequence). Trimming removed 3 bases from V and 5 bases from J; junction bases left unmatched: 5. The CDR3 totals 15 residues.

The clonotype was recovered from a young woman with infectious mononucleosis caused by EBV. The starting material was EBV YVL epitope tetramer+ CD8+ T cells sorted from PBMCs, obtained during acute infectious mononucleosis. Regarding subset: CD8 T cells binding a tetramer with EBV BRLF1 109-117 peptide (YVL-BR). This chain uses TRBV7-9 with TRBJ1-5; 9 nucleotides line up with TRBD1. The CDR3 region is CASSLGQGEHQPQHF. For the CDR3, the DNA is TGTGCCAGCAGCTTGGGACAGGGAGAACATCAGCCCCAGCATTTT.